The entry below gives a single T cell receptor beta chain sequence along with its context. Trimming removed 2 bases from V and 4 bases from J, with 8 bases in between. CDR1 KGHSH and CDR2 LQKENI come from the germline V gene. CDR3 size: 13 residues. The source of the sample is a study of T-cell memory formation after mild COVID-19. TCRdb analysed the 5' RACE reads with MiXCR anew, one entry per CDR3 protein. In the table there are more than 350,000 distinct CDR3 sequences, approximately 21% of which are singletons. This rearrangement joins TRBV18 to TRBJ1-2; D remains unclear. This receptor was identified in an adult woman who had mild COVID-19 (a few samples of this study predate the infection). Cell type and time point are not known. Sequencing used PBMCs or a T cell subset sorted from them (not recorded which). The CDR3, as DNA: TGTGCCAGCTCACCAACGGTACTCTATGGCTACACCTTC. Protein product: CASSPTVLYGYTF.